A single sample is the source of the 11 T cell receptor beta chains below, sequenced in a study of blood T cell repertoires in COVID-19. Produced via immunoSEQ multiplex PCR; TCRdb's table is partial and in-frame only. The sample holds just over 90,000 clones, roughly 90% seen once. Source material: peripheral blood. These receptors all come from a human donor with active COVID-19. The donor label of this sample is uncertain.

This chain joins TRBV5-1 and TRBJ1-6; D gene ambiguous. Trimming shortened V by 4 bases and J by 7 bases, and 15 bases separated the two germline ends. Per the germline V gene, CDR1 is SGHRS and CDR2 is YFSETQ. The CDR3 has 15 amino acids. The CDR3 DNA reads TGCGCCAGCAGCCAGGCTCCGCAACTCAATTCACCCCTCCACTTT. This sequence encodes CASSQAPQLNSPLHF.

The chain is built from TRBV19 and TRBJ1-2, with no clear D. CDR1 and CDR2 (germline): LNHDA, SQIVND (reference sequence). The CDR3 extends over 13 amino acids. Trimming pared 6 bases from V and 3 bases from J, leaving 11 bases between. The CDR3 coding sequence is TGTGCCAGTAGCAGTACTCGGGACTATGGCTACACCTTC. It yields the protein CASSSTRDYGYTF.

The sample holds one count of this clone. The chain recombines TRBV28 with TRBJ2-3; perhaps TRBD1 as D (5 bases). CDR1 is MDHEN and CDR2 is SYDVKM in the germline V gene. CDR3 length: 14 amino acids. Deletions cut 5 bases from V and 5 bases from J, with 14 bases between. The CDR3 nucleotides read TGTGCCAGCAGTGGGGCCCAGTTCGGAGATACGCAGTATTTT. Translation gives CASSGAQFGDTQYF.

The V gene is TRBV5-6, the J gene TRBJ2-2; 8 positions agree with TRBD1. This CDR3 spans 17 amino acids. Germline V CDR1 and CDR2: SGHDT, YYEEEE. With V trimmed by 5 bases and J by 0 bases, 9 bases remained unmatched. CDR3 amino acids: CASSPAWDRPNTGELFF. CDR3 DNA: TGTGCCAGCAGTCCTGCTTGGGACAGGCCGAACACCGGGGAGCTGTTTTTT.

The gene calls are TRBV10-3 and TRBJ1-2, with TRBD1 as a possible D gene (6 bases). CDR1 and CDR2 (germline): ENHRY, SYGVKD. Trimming removed 6 bases at V and 4 bases at J, with 24 bases between. The CDR3 runs 17 residues. The CDR3, as DNA: TGTGCCATCAGGAGCCGATCTTACGGGGACACCACCTATGGCTACACCTTC. Translation: CAIRSRSYGDTTYGYTF.

CDR3 nucleotides: TGTGCCAGCAGTTACGGGCAGGGAGAAGCTTTCTTT. It translates to CASSYGQGEAFF. The chain combines TRBV6-5 with TRBJ1-1; D possibly corresponds to TRBD1 (5 bases). The CDR3 runs 12 residues. Germline V gene data show CDR1 as MNHEY and CDR2 as SVGAGI. V was pared by 2 bases and J by 8 bases, with 9 bases between.

This rearrangement joins TRBV28 to TRBJ1-3; TRBD1 matches at 7 bases. The CDR3 covers 14 residues. Germline V gives CDR1 MDHEN, CDR2 SYDVKM. Trimming cost V 4 bases and J 2 bases; bases outside gene matches: 2. The CDR3 is CASSSGQAGNTIYF. In nucleotides, the CDR3 is TGTGCCAGCAGTTCCGGACAGGCTGGAAACACCATATATTTT.

V gene TRBV13 combines with J gene TRBJ2-3; D not certain. This CDR3 is 13 amino acids long. Trimming left V 0 bases short and J 6 bases short, with 7 bases between. Germline-derived CDR1 and CDR2 are PRHDT and FYEKMQ (reference sequence). The CDR3 is CASSLGVRDTQYF. DNA for the CDR3: TGTGCCAGCAGCTTAGGAGTGAGGGATACGCAGTATTTT. The full variable domain, in which reference TRBV13 and TRBJ2-3 provide the parts outside the CDR3, is AAGVIQSPRHLIKEKRETATLKCYPIPRHDTVYWYQQGPGQDPQFLISFYEKMQSDKGSIPDRFSAQQFSDYHSELNMSSLELGDSALYFCASSLGVRDTQYFGPGTRLTVL.

The chain links TRBV21-1 to TRBJ1-1; TRBD1, the table's D call, lacks a check against the DNA. TRBV21-1 corresponds to a pseudogene. The CDR3 runs to 19 residues. CDR3 coding DNA: TGTGCCAGCAGTCGACCGGGACAGTGCACCTCTCCTATGAACACTGAAGCTTTCTTT. This encodes CASSRPGQCTSPMNTEAFF.

J is TRBJ1-1 and V is TRBV5-4; D not certain. This CDR3 has 13 residues. CDR1 SGHNT and CDR2 YYREEE come from the germline V gene (reference sequence). The ends were cut back, 2 bases at V and 2 bases at J, with 7 bases in the middle. The CDR3 reads CASSFLTNTEAFF. CDR3 coding DNA: TGTGCCAGCAGCTTTTTAACAAACACTGAAGCTTTCTTT.

The rearrangement joins TRBV6-6 to TRBJ1-5, with a possible D match to TRBD1 (6 bases). V lost 6 bases and J lost 2, with 14 bases in between. The CDR3 runs 15 residues. Germline V gene data show CDR1 as MNHNY and CDR2 as SVGAGI (reference sequence). In DNA, the CDR3 is TGTGCCAGCAGCCCAGGGGAGCTTGGCAATCAGCCCCAGCATTTT. Translating gives CASSPGELGNQPQHF.